Listed below are T cell receptor beta chains from one sample, sequenced in a study of glioma-infiltrating T cells. TCRdb analysed the multiplex PCR reads with MiXCR anew, one entry per CDR3 protein. The table has about 190,000 distinct CDR3 sequences, around 30% seen once. Material for sequencing was glioma tissue, nonneoplastic brain tissue, or PBMCs (not recorded which). All receptors derive from a human donor with low-grade glioma or glioblastoma, undergoing nonglioma brain surgery, or in good health (not recorded which). CDR3s leave out the opening cysteine and the closing phenylalanine or tryptophan. Some rows mark clone size as missing; the rest say once, few, many or name a class of expanded clone.

J | V | size | CDR3
TRBJ2-1 | TRBV12-3/TRBV12-4 | few | ASSPLETSGRVYNEQF
TRBJ1-5 | TRBV3-1 | many | ASSQGQVENQPQH
TRBJ2-1 | TRBV27 | many | ASSLRFRTGSFDEQF
TRBJ2-1 | TRBV27 | many | ASIWTYGGNEQF
TRBJ1-2 | TRBV12-3/TRBV12-4 | many | ASSLEGRNGYT
TRBJ1-1 | TRBV2 | many | TSSELDSWGEETSEAF
TRBJ2-7 | TRBV28 | many | ASSTGAYPYEQY
TRBJ1-2 | TRBV24-1 | many | ATSDYNYGYT
TRBJ2-3 | TRBV20-1 | many | SARGGGPHPGDTQY
TRBJ2-4 | TRBV20-1 | . | SARDWKVQY
TRBJ1-2 | TRBV5-1 | . | ASSLGFVGQAYYGYT
TRBJ2-1 | TRBV20-1 | many | SASPEDRGLYEQF
TRBJ2-7 | TRBV6-1 | many | ASSSDSPYEQY
TRBJ2-5 | TRBV20-1 | many | SARRDERETQY
TRBJ2-1 | TRBV20-1 | . | SATRGQLNNEQF
TRBJ2-5 | TRBV29-1 | . | SGEGFAGGPQETQY
TRBJ2-3 | TRBV7-2 | many | ASSSGTSTDTQY
TRBJ2-7 | TRBV6-1 | many | ASRPDWLDPSEQY
TRBJ1-3 | TRBV6-1 | many | ASSLVSGNTIY
TRBJ1-1 | TRBV7-9 | many | ASRPGSGLNTEAF
TRBJ2-7 | TRBV7-8 | many | ASSLGGLIRYEQY
TRBJ1-1 | TRBV4-2 | many | ASSQMDRGPEAF
TRBJ1-6 | TRBV4-2 | many | ASSQGGSSGSPLH
TRBJ2-2 | TRBV19 | . | ASSPLGQGTGELF
TRBJ1-2 | TRBV20-1 | many | TTPDRGNGYT
TRBJ2-1 | TRBV19 | . | ASSNPSETNEQF
TRBJ1-5 | TRBV28 | once | VSSLYSAQPQH